This T cell receptor (beta chain) was recorded in a study of blood T cell repertoires in COVID-19. Turning to the study itself: Samples came from the United States, Italy and Spain, spanning acute and convalescent COVID-19. PBMCs, B-cell-depleted T cells, or T cells provided the cDNA or gDNA that made up the material.

How the authors handled the data: The assay estimated nucleated cells by amplifying reference gene primers. Sequencing used immunoSEQ multiplex PCR; TCRdb keeps in-frame clones, though not all of them. Clone size and the V and J calls come from that table; the DNA yielded D and trimming. The sample holds about 240,000 clones, approximately 90% seen once. This clone was seen a few times. V lost 4 bases and J lost 6, with 21 bases in between. Germline CDR1 is MGHDK and CDR2 is SYGVNS. The CDR3 has 16 amino acids. Sequencing was performed on peripheral blood. This clonotype was obtained from a man in his fifties or sixties who had recovered from COVID-19. V is TRBV25-1 and J is TRBJ1-2; D remains unclear. CDR3 residues: CASSGLLTWASDGYTF. The DNA for the CDR3 is TGTGCCAGCAGTGGCCTCTTGACATGGGCGTCGGATGGCTACACCTTC.